The 2 T cell receptor beta chains listed next were all sequenced from one sample in a study of blood T cells in healthy people across ages. PCR was performed a second time for roughly 7 to 12 cycles using a sample-barcoded 5' primer and a J-beta primer mix. TCRdb independently ran MiXCR on the 5' RACE reads; one entry per CDR3 protein. The repertoire holds 600,000 to 800,000 distinct CDR3 sequences, with around 52% as singletons. The specimen sequenced was blood. These receptors all come from a woman older than 75 in good health.

Ten or more counts support this clonotype. This chain connects TRBV5-5 to TRBJ1-4, with D unresolved. This CDR3 is built from 14 residues. The V end was cut by 4 bases, the J end by 8 bases, with 15 bases between. From germline, CDR1 is SGHKS and CDR2 YYEKEE (reference sequence). This CDR3 is CASSPKEWAEKLFF. CDR3 bases: TGTGCCAGCAGCCCCAAAGAGTGGGCAGAAAAACTGTTTTTT.

This chain links TRBV4-2 with TRBJ2-1; D is unclear. Between the trimmed V and J ends, which lost 4 bases and 4 bases, there was a span of 11 bases. Looked up from germline, CDR1 is LGHNA and CDR2 is YNFKEQ. The CDR3 loop spans 14 amino acids. The CDR3 loop is CASSPPAKYNEQFF. CDR3 nucleotides: TGTGCCAGCAGCCCTCCAGCCAAGTACAATGAGCAGTTCTTC.